This T cell receptor (beta chain) was sequenced for a study of blood T cell repertoires in COVID-19. Study-level information: Samples taken during acute and convalescent COVID-19 were collected in the United States, Italy and Spain. Sources were T cells, B-cell-depleted T cells, or PBMCs; the material itself was cDNA or gDNA.

This clone occurred once. Germline-derived CDR1 and CDR2 are LGHDT and YNNKEL (reference sequence). V lost 1 base, J lost 12 bases, and 13 bases lay in between. The CDR3 covers 13 residues. Study processing details: Cell counts per sample came from amplifying reference gene primers. The method was immunoSEQ multiplex PCR; TCRdb's version includes in-frame clones alone and lacks a portion of them. Clone size and V and J calls were adopted from that table, with D and trimming inferred from the DNA. Among a few hundred thousand clones listed, about 83% were seen once. The sequence was collected from a woman aged 50 to 60 with acute or convalescent COVID-19. The chain employs TRBV3-1 (or the pseudogene TRBV3-2) and TRBJ2-4, with D possibly TRBD1 on 5 matching bases. The sequenced material came from peripheral blood. This CDR3 is CASSQGQSIGQYF. The CDR3 DNA reads as TGTGCCAGCAGCCAAGGACAGTCTATCGGTCAGTACTTC.